This TCR beta chain appears in the sequencing data of a study of shared clonotypes between healthy human individuals (dated by TCRdb to about 2020). Background on the whole study: Two women and a few men aged 18 to 49 years were included in the cohort. The study deeply sequenced blood TCR repertoires of about 5 healthy adults to estimate repertoire size and the extent of clonotype sharing between individuals. For each donor, CD4 naive and CD4 memory were each run on three plates, CD8 naive on two plates, and CD8 memory on one plate. To increase sequencing depth and limit assay-specific biases, TCR repertoire library preparation and sequencing were carried out by different laboratories using diverse techniques. Each donor's leukapheresis produced roughly between about 0.85 and 10 billion PBMCs. The paper's findings and limits, for the study overall: Pairwise subsampling indicated that sequencing depth was expected to affect the degree of clonotype sharing among donors. Sharing across several donors was observed for around 5% of naive CD4, 3% to 3.5% of naive CD8, 2% to 2.5% of memory CD4, and around 0.44% of memory CD8 clonotypes. Compared with non-shared clonotypes, the clonotypes found in all four sorted-subset donors had higher generation probabilities. Naive subsets generally had larger estimated clonotype richness than memory subsets did. Sampling was limited to blood, and TCR repertoires in tissue likely differ from TCR repertoires in blood. The genetic and exposure-history diversity represented was limited by the small number of donors. Incomplete sequencing was indicated by rarefaction of sorted-subset datasets, despite the large sequencing depth.

From cysteine to phenylalanine, the CDR3 is 15 amino acids long. The retained sequence is limited to the CDR3, 45 bases, with the frame set at the first base. V was cut back by 1 base and J by 0 bases, leaving a gap of 7 bases between them. CDR1 and CDR2, looked up from the germline V gene, are MGHRA and YSYEKL. Donors were healthy HIV-negative adults with no recently reported acute infections or vaccinations. All donors were Caucasian adults living in Nashville, Tennessee, USA. CD4+ T cells were enriched through magnetic negative selection, after which naive cells were positively selected on CD45RA and the remaining negative fraction served as the memory subset. Blood was collected by leukapheresis, and PBMCs were isolated by Ficoll-Histopaque density gradient centrifugation and then cryopreserved in liquid nitrogen vapor phase. Analytical flow cytometry was used to check the purity and quantity of each magnetically sorted T cell population. From each sorted fraction, genomic DNA was isolated and quantified by UV absorbance on a Nanodrop 2000c.

Using the deep immunoSEQ assay, TCR CDR3 regions were amplified from genomic DNA by multiplex PCR. Genomic DNA extracted from each cell subset was distributed evenly over all wells of several immunoSEQ 96-well plates, and each plate served as one replicate. Each replicate PCR for sorted subsets received roughly 200 ng genomic DNA, equal to tens of thousands of T cell genomes. The purified libraries were quantified using a Qubit 3.0 fluorometer, sized with a Bioanalyzer 2100, and then quantified again using the KAPA Library Quantification kit. A separate single-read 150-cycle Illumina NextSeq 550 flow cell was used to sequence each immunoSEQ 96-well plate. As for the authors' bioinformatics: Because only junctional sequences without quality scores were contained in the immunoSEQ output, filtering matching that applied to full-length reads could not be performed. Sequences were annotated with PyIR, a Python wrapper for IgBLAST v1.9, using IMGT germline references to assign V/J genes and CDR3. Reads were removed for weak V/J assignments (E-value above 1e-6), missing CDR3, stop codons, out-of-frame junctions, or ambiguous translated residues. V3J clonotypes were defined as sequences sharing an identical inferred V gene, J gene, and CDR3 amino acid sequence. Percentage overlap between repertoires was calculated by dividing the number of shared unique clonotypes by the size of the smaller repertoire. Three approaches were used to assess repertoire richness: RTK rarefaction, the Chao1 estimator, and Recon v2.1 estimates of unobserved clonotypes. Generation probabilities were computed with OLGA for all TCRbeta clonotypes obtained by the gDNA method from a few donors. Here the immuneACCESS table is served through TCRdb, limited to in-frame sequences with V and J called. Missing clones are a known gap in these copies; in checked studies unresolved V genes cover under half, and the rest lacks a known reason. For V, J and clone size, that table is used; D and trimming come from the DNA. The sample table contains about 2,500,000 clones; only one count was recorded for roughly nine tenths of them. The ten most abundant clones make up 0.11% to 0.15% of the sample.

This clone was counted once. Its antigen specificity is not known. No base quality values were provided; no much bigger clone lies one nucleotide off. The receptor's source is a young man in good health. The sequenced sample was naive CD4+ T cells sorted from blood. The sample's cell subset or site label is to be understood as: CD45RA+ positively selected. Recombination linked TRBV4-1 to TRBJ1-5, with the D gene not clear enough to name. The CDR3 region: CASSQVQISNQPQHF. The DNA sequence is TGCGCCAGCAGCCAAGTACAGATTAGCAATCAGCCCCAGCATTTT.